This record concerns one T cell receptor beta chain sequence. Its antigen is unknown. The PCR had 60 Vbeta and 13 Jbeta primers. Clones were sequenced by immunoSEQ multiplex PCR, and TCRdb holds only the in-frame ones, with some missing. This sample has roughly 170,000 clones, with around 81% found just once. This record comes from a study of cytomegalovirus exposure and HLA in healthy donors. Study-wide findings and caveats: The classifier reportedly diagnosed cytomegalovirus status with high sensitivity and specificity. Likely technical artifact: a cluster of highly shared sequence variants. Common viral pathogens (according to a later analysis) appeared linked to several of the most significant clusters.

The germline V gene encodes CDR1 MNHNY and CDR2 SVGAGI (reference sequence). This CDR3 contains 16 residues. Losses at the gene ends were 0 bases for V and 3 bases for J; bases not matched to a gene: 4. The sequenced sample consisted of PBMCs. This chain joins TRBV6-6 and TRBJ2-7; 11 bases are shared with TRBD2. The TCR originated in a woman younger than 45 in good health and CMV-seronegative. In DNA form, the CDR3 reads TGTGCCAGCAGTTACTCGAGTAGCGGGGGGGACTACGAGCAGTACTTC. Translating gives CASSYSSSGGDYEQYF.